Below, 2 T cell receptor beta chains from the same sample are listed, as sequenced in a study of blood T cell repertoires in COVID-19. Sequencing used immunoSEQ multiplex PCR; TCRdb keeps in-frame clones, though not all of them. The sample records about 190,000 clones, about four fifths being singletons. The material sequenced was PBMCs or T cells enriched from blood (not recorded which). The receptor set was obtained from a woman aged 30 to 39 who had recovered from COVID-19.

This chain links TRBV15 with TRBJ1-2; TRBD1 matches 7 bases. The CDR3 spans 18 residues. Germline V gene sequence: CDR1 LNHNV, CDR2 YYDKDF (reference sequence). V shed 1 base, J shed 6 bases, and the junction held 17 bases outside the gene matches. The CDR3 reads CATSRVTGVPGLGDGYTF. CDR3 DNA: TGTGCCACCAGCAGAGTAACAGGGGTTCCCGGGCTTGGGGATGGCTACACCTTC.

This chain uses TRBV10-3 with TRBJ1-1; TRBD1 aligns across 7 bases. Trimming took 5 bases from V and 4 from J; bases not matched to a gene: 7. This CDR3 is built from 14 residues. CDR1 ENHRY and CDR2 SYGVKD come from the germline V gene. CDR3 in DNA: TGTGCCATCAGTTCCGCATCAGGGGGCACTGAAGCTTTCTTT. Amino acids: CAISSASGGTEAFF.